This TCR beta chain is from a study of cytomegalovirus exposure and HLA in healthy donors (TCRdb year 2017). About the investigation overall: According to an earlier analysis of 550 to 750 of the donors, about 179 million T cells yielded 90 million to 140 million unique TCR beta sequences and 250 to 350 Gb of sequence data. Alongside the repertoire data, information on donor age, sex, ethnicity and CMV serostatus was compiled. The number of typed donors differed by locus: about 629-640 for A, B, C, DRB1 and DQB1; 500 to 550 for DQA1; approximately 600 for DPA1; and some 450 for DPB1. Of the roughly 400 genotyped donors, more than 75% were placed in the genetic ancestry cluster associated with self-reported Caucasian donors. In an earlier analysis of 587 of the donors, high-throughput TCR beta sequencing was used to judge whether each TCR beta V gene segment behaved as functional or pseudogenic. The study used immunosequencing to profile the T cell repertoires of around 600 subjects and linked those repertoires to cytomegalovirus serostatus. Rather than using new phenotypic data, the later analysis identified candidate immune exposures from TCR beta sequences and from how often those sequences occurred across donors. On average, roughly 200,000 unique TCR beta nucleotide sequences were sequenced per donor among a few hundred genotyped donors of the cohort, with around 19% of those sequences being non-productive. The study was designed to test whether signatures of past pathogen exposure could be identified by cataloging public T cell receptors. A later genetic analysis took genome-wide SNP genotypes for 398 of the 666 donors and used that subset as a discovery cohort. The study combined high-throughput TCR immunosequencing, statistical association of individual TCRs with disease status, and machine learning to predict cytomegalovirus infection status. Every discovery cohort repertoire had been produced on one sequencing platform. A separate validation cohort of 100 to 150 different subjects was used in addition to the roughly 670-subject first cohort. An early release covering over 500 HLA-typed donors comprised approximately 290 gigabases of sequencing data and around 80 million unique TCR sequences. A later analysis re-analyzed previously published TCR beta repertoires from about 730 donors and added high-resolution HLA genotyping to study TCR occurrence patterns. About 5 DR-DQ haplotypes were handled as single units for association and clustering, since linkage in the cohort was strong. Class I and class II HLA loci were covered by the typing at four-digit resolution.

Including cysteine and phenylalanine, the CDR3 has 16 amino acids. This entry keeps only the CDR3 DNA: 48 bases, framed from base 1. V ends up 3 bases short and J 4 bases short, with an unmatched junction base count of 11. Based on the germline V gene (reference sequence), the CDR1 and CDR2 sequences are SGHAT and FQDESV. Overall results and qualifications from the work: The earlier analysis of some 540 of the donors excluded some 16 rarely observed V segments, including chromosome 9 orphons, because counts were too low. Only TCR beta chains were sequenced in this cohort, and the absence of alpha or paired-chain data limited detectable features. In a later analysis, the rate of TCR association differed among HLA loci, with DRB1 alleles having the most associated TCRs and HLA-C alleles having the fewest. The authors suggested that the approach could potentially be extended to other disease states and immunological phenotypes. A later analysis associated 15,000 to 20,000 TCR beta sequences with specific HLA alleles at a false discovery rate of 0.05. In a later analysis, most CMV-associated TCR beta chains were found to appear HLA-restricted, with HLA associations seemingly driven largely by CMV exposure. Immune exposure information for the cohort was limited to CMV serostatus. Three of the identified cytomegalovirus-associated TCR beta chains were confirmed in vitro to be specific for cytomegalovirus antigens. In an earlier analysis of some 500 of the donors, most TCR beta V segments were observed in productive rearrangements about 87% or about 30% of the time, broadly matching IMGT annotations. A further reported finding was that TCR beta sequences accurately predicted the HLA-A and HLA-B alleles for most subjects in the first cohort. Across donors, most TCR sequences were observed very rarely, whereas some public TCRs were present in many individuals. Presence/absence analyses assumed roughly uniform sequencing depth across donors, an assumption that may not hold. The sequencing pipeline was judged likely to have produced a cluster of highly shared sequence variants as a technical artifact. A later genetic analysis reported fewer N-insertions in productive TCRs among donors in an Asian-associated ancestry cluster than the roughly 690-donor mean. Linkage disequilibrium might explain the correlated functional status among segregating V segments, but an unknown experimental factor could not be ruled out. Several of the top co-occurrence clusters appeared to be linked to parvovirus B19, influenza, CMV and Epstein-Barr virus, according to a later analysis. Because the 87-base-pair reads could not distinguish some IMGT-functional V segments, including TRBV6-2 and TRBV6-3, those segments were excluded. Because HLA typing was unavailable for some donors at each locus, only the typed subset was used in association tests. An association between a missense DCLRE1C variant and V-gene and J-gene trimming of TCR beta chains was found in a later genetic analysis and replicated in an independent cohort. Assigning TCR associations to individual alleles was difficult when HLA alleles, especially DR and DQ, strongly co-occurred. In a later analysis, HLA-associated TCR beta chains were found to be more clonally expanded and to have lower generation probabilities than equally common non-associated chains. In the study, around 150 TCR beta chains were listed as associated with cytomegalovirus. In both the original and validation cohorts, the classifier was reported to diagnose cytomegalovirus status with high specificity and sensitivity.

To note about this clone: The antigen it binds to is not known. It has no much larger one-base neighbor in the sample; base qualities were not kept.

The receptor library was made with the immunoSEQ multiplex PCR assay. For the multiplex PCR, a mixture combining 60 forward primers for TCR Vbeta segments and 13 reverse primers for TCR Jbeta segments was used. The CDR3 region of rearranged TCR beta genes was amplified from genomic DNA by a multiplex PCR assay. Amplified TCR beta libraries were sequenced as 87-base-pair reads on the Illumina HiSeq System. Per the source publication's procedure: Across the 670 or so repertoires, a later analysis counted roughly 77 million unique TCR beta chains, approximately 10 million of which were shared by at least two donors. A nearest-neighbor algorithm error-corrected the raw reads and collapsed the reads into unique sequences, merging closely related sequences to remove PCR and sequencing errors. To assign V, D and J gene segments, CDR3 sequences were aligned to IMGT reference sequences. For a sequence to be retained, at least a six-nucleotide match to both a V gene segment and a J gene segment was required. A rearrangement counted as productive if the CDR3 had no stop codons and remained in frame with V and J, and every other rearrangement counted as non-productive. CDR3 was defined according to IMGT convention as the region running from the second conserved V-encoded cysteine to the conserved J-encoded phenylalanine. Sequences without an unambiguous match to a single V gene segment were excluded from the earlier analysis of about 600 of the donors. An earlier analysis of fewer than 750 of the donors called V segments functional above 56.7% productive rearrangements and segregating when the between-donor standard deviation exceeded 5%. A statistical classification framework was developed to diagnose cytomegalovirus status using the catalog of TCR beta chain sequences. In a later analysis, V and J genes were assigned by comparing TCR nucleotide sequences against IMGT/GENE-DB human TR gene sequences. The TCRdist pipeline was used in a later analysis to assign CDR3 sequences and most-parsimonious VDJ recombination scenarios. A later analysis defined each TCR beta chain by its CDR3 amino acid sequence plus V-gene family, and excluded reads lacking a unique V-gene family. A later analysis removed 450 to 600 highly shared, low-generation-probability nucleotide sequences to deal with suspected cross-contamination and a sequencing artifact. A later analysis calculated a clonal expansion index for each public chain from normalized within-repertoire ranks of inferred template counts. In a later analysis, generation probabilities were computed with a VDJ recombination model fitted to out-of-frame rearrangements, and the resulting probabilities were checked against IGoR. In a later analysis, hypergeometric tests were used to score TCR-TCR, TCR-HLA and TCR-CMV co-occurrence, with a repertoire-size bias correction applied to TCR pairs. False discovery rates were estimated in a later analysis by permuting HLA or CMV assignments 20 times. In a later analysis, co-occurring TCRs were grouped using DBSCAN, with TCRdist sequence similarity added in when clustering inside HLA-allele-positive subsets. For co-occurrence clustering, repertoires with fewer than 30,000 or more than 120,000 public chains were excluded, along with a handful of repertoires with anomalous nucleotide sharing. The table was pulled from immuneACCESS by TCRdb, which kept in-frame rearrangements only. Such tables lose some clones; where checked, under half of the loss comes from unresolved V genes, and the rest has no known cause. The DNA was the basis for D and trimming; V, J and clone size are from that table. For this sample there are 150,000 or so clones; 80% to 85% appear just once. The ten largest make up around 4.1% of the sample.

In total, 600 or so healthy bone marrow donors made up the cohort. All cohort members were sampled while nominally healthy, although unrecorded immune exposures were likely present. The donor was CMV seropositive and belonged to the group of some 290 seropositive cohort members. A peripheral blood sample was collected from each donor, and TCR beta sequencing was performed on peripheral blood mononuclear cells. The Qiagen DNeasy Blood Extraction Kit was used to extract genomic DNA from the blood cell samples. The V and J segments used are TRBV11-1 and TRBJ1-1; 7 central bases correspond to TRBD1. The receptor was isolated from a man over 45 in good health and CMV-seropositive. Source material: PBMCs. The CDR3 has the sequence CASSFSTGTVGTEAFF. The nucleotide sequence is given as TGTGCCAGCAGCTTCTCCACCGGGACAGTTGGCACTGAAGCTTTCTTT.